This T cell receptor (beta chain) stems from a study of beta chain features in type 1 diabetes. Study findings and constraints: Shorter TCRB CDR3s, moderately but significantly so, were found in Type 1 diabetes patients in all four CD4+ subsets.

TCRB transcripts that were expressed got sequenced, as all of the isolated RNA had been reverse transcribed. Measured with immunoSEQ multiplex PCR; TCRdb has only the in-frame clones, and not every one. The table includes some 200,000 clones, roughly 17% detected once. With regard to this clone: What it binds is not known. Other nucleotide sequences from this sample produce the same CDR3.

Input material: naive CD4+ T cells from blood. The sequence derives from a man younger than 40 with type 1 diabetes.

For the CDR3, the DNA is TGTGCCAGCAGCCTGGGACTAGCGGCCCAAGAGACCCAGTACTTC. Encoded protein: CASSLGLAAQETQYF. The rearrangement joins TRBV5-4 to TRBJ2-5; TRBD2 aligns across 11 bases. CDR1 is SGHNT and CDR2 is YYREEE in the germline V gene (reference sequence). The CDR3 has 15 residues. Unmatched junction bases numbered 3, after V lost 4 bases and J lost 1 base.